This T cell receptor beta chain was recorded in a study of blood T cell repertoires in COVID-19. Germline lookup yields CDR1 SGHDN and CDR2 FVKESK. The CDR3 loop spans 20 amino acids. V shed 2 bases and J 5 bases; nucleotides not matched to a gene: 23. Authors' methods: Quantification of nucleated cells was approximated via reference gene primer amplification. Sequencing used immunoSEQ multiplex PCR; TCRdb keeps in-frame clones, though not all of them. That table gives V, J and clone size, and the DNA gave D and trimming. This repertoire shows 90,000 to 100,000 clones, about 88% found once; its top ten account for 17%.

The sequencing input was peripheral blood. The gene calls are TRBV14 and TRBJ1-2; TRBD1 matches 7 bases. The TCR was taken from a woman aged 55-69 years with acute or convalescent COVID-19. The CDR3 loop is CASSQTSDRVGPRVWYGYTF. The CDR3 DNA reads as TGTGCCAGCAGCCAAACCAGCGACAGGGTGGGACCCAGGGTTTGGTATGGCTACACCTTC.